This T cell receptor beta chain is drawn from a study of blood T cell repertoires in COVID-19. For the study at large: There were acute and convalescent COVID-19 samples, and they came from the United States, Italy and Spain. From T cells, B-cell-depleted T cells, or PBMCs came the material, which was cDNA or gDNA.

This clone was seen a single time. Germline CDR1 MNHEY, CDR2 SMNVEV (reference sequence). The CDR3 runs to 12 residues. The V and J ends lost 6 bases and 5 bases respectively, with 10 bases between them. In the original analysis: Amplifying reference gene primers gave estimates of nucleated cell counts. This table comes from immunoSEQ multiplex PCR, and its TCRdb copy is limited to in-frame clones, with some not included. Clone size and the V and J calls come from that table; the DNA yielded D and trimming. The sample holds 150,000 to 200,000 clones, 86% seen once. The sample comprised peripheral blood. This TCR came from an elderly woman in a cohort sampled during active or convalescent COVID-19. This chain links TRBV27 with TRBJ1-2; D remains ambiguous. CDR3 residues: CASRQGRYGYTF. The DNA of the CDR3 is TGTGCCAGCAGGCAAGGGAGATATGGCTACACCTTC.